The TCR beta chain described here comes from a study of CD8+ T cells in alopecia areata. Study as a whole: For treated patients, severity scores reflected the percentage of scalp area affected.

Sequencing relied on a cDNA template that was reverse transcribed from extracted RNA. Sequencing was performed with immunoSEQ multiplex PCR; in TCRdb, only in-frame clones are kept and a portion is missing. The sample holds approximately 180,000 clones; approximately 59% are singletons and the top ten take 16%. This clone was found a few times. Its antigen is unidentified. Treatment defined: oral pan-JAK inhibitor, 5-10 mg twice daily. Study results and limitations: Scalp clonality decreased significantly with tofacitinib, and so did expanded CD8+ clones among the top 100.

Sequencing used CD4+ T cells sorted from blood, obtained between weeks 55 and 65, from a patient treated with tofacitinib. The clonotype was recovered from a human donor with alopecia areata.

CDR3 amino acids: CSVAMGNRGTDTQYF. The CDR3 bases are TGCAGCGTTGCGATGGGAAACAGGGGCACAGATACGCAGTATTTT. The chain employs TRBV29-1 and TRBJ2-3; tentatively, D is TRBD1 (6 bases). V gave up 4 bases and J gave up 1 base, with 15 bases separating them. Germline loops: CDR1 SQVTM, CDR2 ANQGSEA. The CDR3 consists of 15 residues.